Listed below are T cell receptor beta chains from one sample, sequenced in a study of identifying expanded T cells in peripheral blood. Measured with immunoSEQ multiplex PCR; TCRdb has only the in-frame clones, and not every one. The table has some 130,000 clones, about 86% seen once. Sequencing was done on a sample of blood. The source is a person aged 18 to 70 in good health. The CDR3 runs from the conserved cysteine through the conserved F or W. A D gene is named only where the DNA matches it firmly. A row's size may be missing; if present it is once, few, many or a size class.

j_gene: TRBJ2-5; v_gene: TRBV9; abundance: -; d_gene: TRBD1; CDR3aa: CASSGRDRGSGSRQETQYF; CDR3nt: TGTGCCAGCAGCGGCCGGGACAGGGGAAGCGGGAGTCGTCAAGAGACCCAGTACTTC
j_gene: TRBJ2-6; v_gene: TRBV27; abundance: -; d_gene: -; CDR3aa: CASRWGSGANVLTF; CDR3nt: TGTGCCAGCAGATGGGGTTCTGGGGCCAACGTCCTGACTTTC
j_gene: TRBJ2-2; v_gene: TRBV6-6; abundance: few; d_gene: TRBD1; CDR3aa: CASSYPRDRGTGELFF; CDR3nt: TGTGCCAGCAGTTACCCCAGGGACAGGGGGACCGGGGAGCTGTTTTTT
j_gene: TRBJ2-7; v_gene: TRBV28; abundance: -; d_gene: TRBD1; CDR3aa: CASRREPGQGNDEQYF; CDR3nt: TGTGCCAGCAGGCGGGAACCGGGACAGGGAAATGACGAGCAGTACTTC
j_gene: TRBJ2-5; v_gene: TRBV29-1; abundance: -; d_gene: -; CDR3aa: CSVESGPGKETQYF; CDR3nt: TGCAGCGTTGAGTCTGGGCCAGGGAAAGAGACCCAGTACTTC
j_gene: TRBJ1-6; v_gene: TRBV6-5; abundance: few; d_gene: -; CDR3aa: CASSYADSPLHF; CDR3nt: TGTGCCAGCAGTTACGCGGATTCACCCCTCCACTTT
j_gene: TRBJ2-3; v_gene: TRBV7-3; abundance: -; d_gene: TRBD1; CDR3aa: CASSTGADTQYF; CDR3nt: TGTGCCAGTTCTACAGGGGCAGATACGCAGTATTTT
j_gene: TRBJ1-5; v_gene: TRBV27; abundance: few; d_gene: -; CDR3aa: CASSFKGLQPQHF; CDR3nt: TGTGCCAGCAGTTTCAAGGGACTTCAGCCCCAGCATTTT
j_gene: TRBJ2-7; v_gene: TRBV18; abundance: -; d_gene: -; CDR3aa: CASSPETLAIHEQYF; CDR3nt: TGTGCCAGCTCACCGGAGACACTGGCCATCCACGAGCAGTACTTC
j_gene: TRBJ1-2; v_gene: TRBV28; abundance: once; d_gene: -; CDR3aa: CASSLQQNGYTF; CDR3nt: TGTGCCAGCAGTTTGCAGCAAAATGGCTACACCTTC
j_gene: TRBJ1-2; v_gene: TRBV18; abundance: -; d_gene: -; CDR3aa: CASSPSLGANYGYTF; CDR3nt: TGTGCCAGCTCACCCTCATTGGGGGCTAACTATGGCTACACCTTC
j_gene: TRBJ2-3; v_gene: TRBV7-3; abundance: -; d_gene: -; CDR3aa: CASGGGLGSDTQYF; CDR3nt: TGTGCCAGCGGCGGCGGCCTTGGGTCAGATACGCAGTATTTT
j_gene: TRBJ2-2; v_gene: TRBV11-3; abundance: -; d_gene: TRBD1; CDR3aa: CASSFEQGARTGELFF; CDR3nt: TGTGCCAGCAGCTTTGAACAGGGGGCGCGCACCGGGGAGCTGTTTTTT
j_gene: TRBJ1-2; v_gene: TRBV27; abundance: -; d_gene: -; CDR3aa: CASSLQGTHGYTF; CDR3nt: TGTGCCAGCAGTTTACAAGGGACGCATGGCTACACCTTC
j_gene: TRBJ1-2; v_gene: TRBV4-3; abundance: -; d_gene: TRBD1; CDR3aa: CASSQERDRVNGYTF; CDR3nt: TGCGCCAGCAGCCAAGAACGGGACAGGGTTAATGGCTACACCTTC
j_gene: TRBJ2-7; v_gene: TRBV7-8; abundance: -; d_gene: TRBD1; CDR3aa: CASSLWDRAVEQYF; CDR3nt: TGTGCCAGCAGCCTTTGGGACAGGGCAGTCGAGCAGTACTTC
j_gene: TRBJ1-4; v_gene: TRBV28; abundance: few; d_gene: -; CDR3aa: CASSPPTVSEEKLFF; CDR3nt: TGTGCCAGCAGTCCACCGACCGTCTCGGAAGAAAAACTGTTTTTT
j_gene: TRBJ2-1; v_gene: TRBV30; abundance: once; d_gene: TRBD2; CDR3aa: CAWRSTGGLYNEQFF; CDR3nt: TGTGCCTGGAGGAGTACGGGGGGTCTCTACAATGAGCAGTTCTTC
j_gene: TRBJ2-7; v_gene: TRBV7-9; abundance: -; d_gene: TRBD2; CDR3aa: CASSPRTSGSYEQYF; CDR3nt: TGTGCCAGCAGCCCCCGGACTAGCGGGAGTTACGAGCAGTACTTC
j_gene: TRBJ2-7; v_gene: TRBV18; abundance: -; d_gene: -; CDR3aa: CASSPPVGFDEQYF; CDR3nt: TGTGCCAGCTCACCACCGGTAGGTTTCGACGAGCAGTACTTC
j_gene: TRBJ2-7; v_gene: TRBV11-2; abundance: -; d_gene: -; CDR3aa: CASSSQGLNSYEQYF; CDR3nt: TGTGCCAGCAGCTCTCAGGGACTTAACTCCTACGAGCAGTACTTC
j_gene: TRBJ1-5; v_gene: TRBV18; abundance: few; d_gene: -; CDR3aa: CASSPHERQPQHF; CDR3nt: TGTGCCAGCTCACCACATGAGAGACAGCCCCAGCATTTT
j_gene: TRBJ2-3; v_gene: TRBV6-5; abundance: -; d_gene: -; CDR3aa: CASSYSPQPTDTQYF; CDR3nt: TGTGCCAGCAGTTACTCCCCACAGCCCACAGATACGCAGTATTTT
j_gene: TRBJ2-7; v_gene: TRBV4-3; abundance: few; d_gene: TRBD1; CDR3aa: CASSQDWGTGEQYF; CDR3nt: TGCGCCAGCAGCCAAGATTGGGGGACAGGGGAGCAGTACTTC
j_gene: TRBJ2-7; v_gene: TRBV29-1; abundance: -; d_gene: TRBD1; CDR3aa: CSGLGGTGEPYEQYF; CDR3nt: TGCAGCGGACTCGGAGGGACAGGGGAACCCTACGAGCAGTACTTC
j_gene: TRBJ2-1; v_gene: TRBV4-1; abundance: -; d_gene: -; CDR3aa: CASSQWERNEQFF; CDR3nt: TGCGCCAGCAGCCAATGGGAGAGGAATGAGCAGTTCTTC
j_gene: TRBJ2-2; v_gene: TRBV28; abundance: once; d_gene: -; CDR3aa: CASSLRQVDTGELFF; CDR3nt: TGTGCCAGCAGTTTAAGGCAGGTCGACACCGGGGAGCTGTTTTTT
j_gene: TRBJ1-3; v_gene: TRBV5-1; abundance: -; d_gene: -; CDR3aa: CASSLDLSGNTIYF; CDR3nt: TGCGCCAGCAGCTTGGATCTCTCTGGAAACACCATATATTTT
j_gene: TRBJ2-1; v_gene: TRBV11-3; abundance: -; d_gene: TRBD2; CDR3aa: CASSPRTSVNNEQFF; CDR3nt: TGTGCCAGCAGCCCGCGGACTAGCGTGAACAATGAGCAGTTCTTC
j_gene: TRBJ1-2; v_gene: TRBV2; abundance: -; d_gene: TRBD1; CDR3aa: CASRAGTGLGYGYTF; CDR3nt: TGTGCCAGCAGGGCCGGGACAGGGCTTGGCTATGGCTACACCTTC
j_gene: TRBJ2-2; v_gene: TRBV7-9; abundance: -; d_gene: -; CDR3aa: CASSFMGTGELFF; CDR3nt: TGTGCCAGCAGCTTTATGGGAACCGGGGAGCTGTTTTTT
j_gene: TRBJ2-1; v_gene: TRBV2; abundance: -; d_gene: -; CDR3aa: CATQHSSSYNEQFF; CDR3nt: TGTGCCACCCAGCACAGTAGCTCCTACAATGAGCAGTTCTTC
j_gene: TRBJ1-2; v_gene: TRBV4-3; abundance: once; d_gene: TRBD1; CDR3aa: CASSQGQGGGYGYTF; CDR3nt: TGCGCCAGCAGCCAAGGGCAGGGGGGAGGCTATGGCTACACCTTC
j_gene: TRBJ2-3; v_gene: TRBV28; abundance: -; d_gene: -; CDR3aa: CASSFVGLTDTQYF; CDR3nt: TGTGCCAGCAGTTTTGTTGGATTAACAGATACGCAGTATTTT
j_gene: TRBJ2-7; v_gene: TRBV2; abundance: -; d_gene: -; CDR3aa: CASSEKLASYEQYF; CDR3nt: TGTGCCAGCAGTGAAAAACTAGCTTCCTACGAGCAGTACTTC
j_gene: TRBJ2-2; v_gene: TRBV7-6; abundance: -; d_gene: TRBD2; CDR3aa: CASSLSGGPTGELFF; CDR3nt: TGTGCCAGCAGCTTAAGCGGGGGGCCTACCGGGGAGCTGTTTTTT
j_gene: TRBJ2-7; v_gene: TRBV6-5; abundance: -; d_gene: TRBD2; CDR3aa: CASSYSAGEGLYF; CDR3nt: TGTGCCAGCAGTTACTCGGCGGGGGAAGGGCTGTACTTC
j_gene: TRBJ1-3; v_gene: TRBV19; abundance: -; d_gene: -; CDR3aa: CASRPRTGLPGNTIYF; CDR3nt: TGTGCCAGTAGGCCCAGGACCGGGTTACCCGGAAACACCATATATTTT
j_gene: TRBJ2-3; v_gene: TRBV25-1; abundance: -; d_gene: -; CDR3aa: CASSGVLGIDTQYF; CDR3nt: TGTGCCAGCAGTGGCGTTTTGGGGATCGATACGCAGTATTTT
j_gene: TRBJ2-7; v_gene: TRBV4-3; abundance: -; d_gene: TRBD1; CDR3aa: CASSQVTGGAYEQYF; CDR3nt: TGCGCCAGCAGCCAAGTGACAGGGGGCGCCTACGAGCAGTACTTC
j_gene: TRBJ2-1; v_gene: TRBV7-6; abundance: -; d_gene: -; CDR3aa: CASSLEGRYNEQFF; CDR3nt: TGTGCCAGCAGCTTAGAGGGTCGATACAATGAGCAGTTCTTC
j_gene: TRBJ1-3; v_gene: TRBV30; abundance: -; d_gene: -; CDR3aa: CAWRELQGSGNTIYF; CDR3nt: TGTGCCTGGAGGGAGCTACAGGGTTCTGGAAACACCATATATTTT
j_gene: TRBJ1-2; v_gene: TRBV25-1; abundance: once; d_gene: -; CDR3aa: CASSELTYGYTF; CDR3nt: TGTGCCAGCAGTGAATTAACCTATGGCTACACCTTC
j_gene: TRBJ1-1; v_gene: TRBV2; abundance: -; d_gene: -; CDR3aa: CASSDQGHTEAFF; CDR3nt: TGTGCCAGCAGTGACCAGGGTCACACTGAAGCTTTCTTT
j_gene: TRBJ1-4; v_gene: TRBV2; abundance: -; d_gene: -; CDR3aa: CASKGQTATNEKLFF; CDR3nt: TGTGCCAGCAAAGGACAGACTGCAACTAATGAAAAACTGTTTTTT
j_gene: TRBJ1-2; v_gene: TRBV4-2; abundance: -; d_gene: -; CDR3aa: CASSQDRDTIYGYTF; CDR3nt: TGTGCCAGCAGCCAAGACCGGGACACTATTTATGGCTACACCTTC
j_gene: TRBJ2-3; v_gene: TRBV4-3; abundance: -; d_gene: -; CDR3aa: CASSRGVADTQYF; CDR3nt: TGCGCCAGCAGCCGAGGGGTGGCAGATACGCAGTATTTT